This T cell receptor beta chain was profiled in a study of blood T cell repertoires in COVID-19. Study background: Nucleic acid was either cDNA or gDNA, and it came from T cells, B-cell-depleted T cells, or PBMCs.

Original methodology: Reference gene primer amplification in the assay estimated nucleated cell counts. Sequencing used immunoSEQ multiplex PCR; TCRdb keeps in-frame clones, though not all of them. The V and J calls and the clone size are those of that table, but D and trimming were determined from the DNA. The table lists some 200,000 clones, about nine tenths of them singletons. Germline loops: CDR1 LGHDT, CDR2 YNNKEL (reference sequence). Trimming took off 5 bases at V and 4 bases at J, with 14 bases between the two ends. CDR3 length: 14 amino acids. The source material was PBMCs or T cells enriched from blood (not recorded which). The TCR originated in a man aged 18-30 years with acute COVID-19. The chain combines TRBV3-1 (or the pseudogene TRBV3-2) with TRBJ1-1; TRBD1 might be the D (6 bases). The CDR3 nucleotides read TGTGCCAGCAGCGCTACTACAGGGTCCACTGAAGCTTTCTTT. It encodes CASSATTGSTEAFF.